The T cell receptor beta chain under discussion was sequenced for a study of cytomegalovirus exposure and HLA in healthy donors. Looking at the study overall: When 350 to 400 donors were genotyped, about 86% of them were found to fall in the Caucasian-associated ancestry cluster. Study-level findings and limits: About 87% or about 30% of the time was how often most TCR beta V segments were productive, according to an earlier analysis. TCR association rates varied by HLA locus in a later analysis, with DRB1 highest and HLA-C lowest. A few chains linked to CMV were shown in vitro to be specific for CMV antigens.

The study ran its PCR with 60 Vbeta and 13 Jbeta primers. Assay used: immunoSEQ multiplex PCR; TCRdb lists only in-frame clones, some missing. The sample holds over 150,000 clones; over 70% are singletons and the top ten take about 2.9%. For this clone: What it binds is unknown.

The sequence derives from a woman in her forties or fifties in good health and CMV-seropositive. Sample: PBMCs.

The DNA of the CDR3 is TGCAGTGCTAAAAAGGCGGGGATGAACACTGAAGCTTTCTTT. Amino acids: CSAKKAGMNTEAFF. This chain joins TRBV29-1 and TRBJ1-1; no clear D gene. The length of the CDR3 is 14 residues. CDR1 is SQVTM and CDR2 is ANQGSEA in the germline V gene.